The present T cell receptor (beta chain) was sequenced within a study of pediatric ulcerative colitis. The CDR3 sequence is 15 residues long. CDR1 and CDR2 (germline): MNHEY, SVGAGI. Trimming left V 0 bases short and J 3 bases short, with 12 bases between. Clones were read by immunoSEQ multiplex PCR, and TCRdb kept only the in-frame ones, dropping some. This sample has about 36,000 clones, with about 80% found just once. One to two pinch biopsies were taken from the rectum during colonoscopy. What was sequenced was gut tissue. V usage is TRBV6-5 and J usage is TRBJ2-7; D not resolved. This receptor was taken from a boy aged 10-17 years with moderate ulcerative colitis. Here the CDR3 reads CASSYSGSLFYEQYF. The CDR3 coding sequence is TGTGCCAGCAGTTACTCGGGTAGTCTATTCTACGAGCAGTACTTC.